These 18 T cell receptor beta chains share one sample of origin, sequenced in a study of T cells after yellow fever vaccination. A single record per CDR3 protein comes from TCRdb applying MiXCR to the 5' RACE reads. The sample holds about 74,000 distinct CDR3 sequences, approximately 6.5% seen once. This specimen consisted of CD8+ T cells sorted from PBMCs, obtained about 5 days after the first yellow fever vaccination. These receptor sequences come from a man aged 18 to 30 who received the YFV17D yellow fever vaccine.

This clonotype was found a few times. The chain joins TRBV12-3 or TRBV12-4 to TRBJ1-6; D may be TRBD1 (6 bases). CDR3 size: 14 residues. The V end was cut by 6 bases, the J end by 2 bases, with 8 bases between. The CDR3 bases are TGTGCCAGCAGGGACAGAACCTATAATTCACCCCTCCACTTT. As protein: CASRDRTYNSPLHF.

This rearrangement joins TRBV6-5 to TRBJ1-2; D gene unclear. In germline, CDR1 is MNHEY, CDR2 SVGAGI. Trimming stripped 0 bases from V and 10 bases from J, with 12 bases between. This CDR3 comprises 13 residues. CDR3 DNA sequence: TGTGCCAGCAGTTACTCTTGGGAAAAGGACTACACCTTC. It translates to CASSYSWEKDYTF.

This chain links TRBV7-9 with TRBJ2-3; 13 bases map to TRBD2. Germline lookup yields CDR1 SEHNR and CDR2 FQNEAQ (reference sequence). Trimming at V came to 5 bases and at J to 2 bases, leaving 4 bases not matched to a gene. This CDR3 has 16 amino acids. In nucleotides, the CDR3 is TGTGCCAGCAGCACCGGGACTAGCGGGAACACAGATACGCAGTATTTT. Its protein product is CASSTGTSGNTDTQYF.

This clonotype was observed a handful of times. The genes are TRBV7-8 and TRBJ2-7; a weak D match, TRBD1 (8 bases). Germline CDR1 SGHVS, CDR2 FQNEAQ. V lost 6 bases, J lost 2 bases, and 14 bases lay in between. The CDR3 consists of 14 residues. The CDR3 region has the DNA TGTGCCAGCAGTCCAGCGGGACAGGCCTACGAGCAGTACTTC. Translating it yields CASSPAGQAYEQYF.

The CDR3 region has the DNA TGTGCCAGCAGGTCAGGGCTTGATGAAGCTTTCTTT. Translating gives CASRSGLDEAFF. The chain carries TRBV6-6 and TRBJ1-1; TRBD1 is a possible D gene (5 bases). From germline, CDR1 is MNHNY and CDR2 SVGAGI (reference sequence). The length of the CDR3 is 12 residues. V dropped 6 bases and J dropped 7 bases, with 12 bases sitting between them.

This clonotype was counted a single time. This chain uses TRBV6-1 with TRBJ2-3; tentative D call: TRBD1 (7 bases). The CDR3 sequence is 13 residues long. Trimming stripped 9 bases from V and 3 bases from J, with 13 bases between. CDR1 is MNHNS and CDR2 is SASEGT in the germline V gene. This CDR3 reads CARRRGPTDTQYF. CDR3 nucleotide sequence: TGTGCCAGAAGGAGGGGGCCGACAGATACGCAGTATTTT.

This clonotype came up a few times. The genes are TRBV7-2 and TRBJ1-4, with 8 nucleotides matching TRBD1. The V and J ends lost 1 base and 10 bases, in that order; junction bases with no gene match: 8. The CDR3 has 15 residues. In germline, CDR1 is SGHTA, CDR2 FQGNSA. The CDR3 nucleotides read TGTGCCAGCAGCTTAGAGGCAGGGGGCATCGGAAAACTGTTTTTT. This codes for CASSLEAGGIGKLFF.

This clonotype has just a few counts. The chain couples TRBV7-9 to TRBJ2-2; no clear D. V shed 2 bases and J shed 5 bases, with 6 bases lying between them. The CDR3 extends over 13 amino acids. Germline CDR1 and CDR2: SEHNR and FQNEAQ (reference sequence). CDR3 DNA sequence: TGTGCCAGCAGCTTAAGGTGGACCGGGGAGCTGTTTTTT. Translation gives CASSLRWTGELFF. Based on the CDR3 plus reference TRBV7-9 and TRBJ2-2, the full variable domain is DTGVSQNPRHKITKRGQNVTFRCDPISEHNRLYWYRQTLGQGPEFLTYFQNEAQLEKSRLLSDRFSAERPKGSFSTLEIQRTEQGDSAMYLCASSLRWTGELFFGEGSRLTVL.

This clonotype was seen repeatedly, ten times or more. The CDR3 reads CASSFLSSYNEQFF. The CDR3, as DNA: TGTGCCAGCAGTTTCCTGAGCTCCTACAATGAGCAGTTCTTC. The genes are TRBV27 and TRBJ2-1, with D unclear. The CDR3 is 14 amino acids. Germline V gene sequence: CDR1 MNHEY, CDR2 SMNVEV (reference sequence). Trimming removed 3 bases from V and 0 bases from J, with 6 bases in between.

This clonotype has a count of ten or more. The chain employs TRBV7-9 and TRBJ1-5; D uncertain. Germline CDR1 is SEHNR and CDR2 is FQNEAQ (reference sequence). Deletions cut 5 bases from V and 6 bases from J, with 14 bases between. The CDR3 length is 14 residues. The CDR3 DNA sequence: TGTGCCAGCAGCCCCGGGATGTGGGGTCAGCCCCAGCATTTT. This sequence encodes CASSPGMWGQPQHF.

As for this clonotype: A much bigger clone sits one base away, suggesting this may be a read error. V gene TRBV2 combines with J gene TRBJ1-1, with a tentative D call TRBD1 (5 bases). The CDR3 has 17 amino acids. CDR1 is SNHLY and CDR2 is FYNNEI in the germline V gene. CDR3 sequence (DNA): TGTGCCTGCAGTTTATCGAAGGACACGGGGTCGGGCACTGAAGCTTTCTTT. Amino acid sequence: CACSLSKDTGSGTEAFF.

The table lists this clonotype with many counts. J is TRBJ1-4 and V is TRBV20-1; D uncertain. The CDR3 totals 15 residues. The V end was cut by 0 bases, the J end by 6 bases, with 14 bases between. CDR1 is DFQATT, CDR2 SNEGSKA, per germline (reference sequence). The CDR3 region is CSARDLATIDEKLFF. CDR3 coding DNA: TGCAGTGCTAGAGATCTCGCGACGATCGATGAAAAACTGTTTTTT.

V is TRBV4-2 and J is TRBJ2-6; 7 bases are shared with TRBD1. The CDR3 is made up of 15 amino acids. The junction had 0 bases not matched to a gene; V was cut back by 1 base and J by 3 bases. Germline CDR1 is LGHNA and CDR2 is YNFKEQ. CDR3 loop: CASSQGQGGANVLTF. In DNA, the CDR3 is TGTGCCAGCAGCCAAGGACAGGGTGGGGCCAACGTCCTGACTTTC.

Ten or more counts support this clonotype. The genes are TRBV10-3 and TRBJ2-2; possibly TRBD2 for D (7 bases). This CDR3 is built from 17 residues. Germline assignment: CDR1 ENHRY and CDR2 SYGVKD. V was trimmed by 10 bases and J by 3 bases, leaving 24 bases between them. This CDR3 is CATKLTAAGAYTGELFF. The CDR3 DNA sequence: TGTGCCACCAAGCTCACGGCTGCGGGGGCCTACACCGGGGAGCTGTTTTTT.

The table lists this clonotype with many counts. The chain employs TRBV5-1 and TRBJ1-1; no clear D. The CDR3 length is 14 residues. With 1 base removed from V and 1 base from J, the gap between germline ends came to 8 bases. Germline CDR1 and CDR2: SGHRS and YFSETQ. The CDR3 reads CASSLSGRNTEAFF. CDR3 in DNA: TGCGCCAGCAGCTTGTCTGGAAGGAACACTGAAGCTTTCTTT.

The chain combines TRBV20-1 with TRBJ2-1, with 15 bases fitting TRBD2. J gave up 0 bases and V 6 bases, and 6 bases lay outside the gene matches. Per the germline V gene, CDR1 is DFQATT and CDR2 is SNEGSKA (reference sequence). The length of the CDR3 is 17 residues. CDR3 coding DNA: TGCAGTGCAAGGGGACTAGCGGGGGGTCGCTCCTACAATGAGCAGTTCTTC. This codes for CSARGLAGGRSYNEQFF.

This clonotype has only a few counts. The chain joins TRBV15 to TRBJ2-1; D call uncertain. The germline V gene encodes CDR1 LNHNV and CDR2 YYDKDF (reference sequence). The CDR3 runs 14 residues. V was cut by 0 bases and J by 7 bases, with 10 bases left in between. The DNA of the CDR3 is TGTGCCACCAGCAGAGATAGGTCATCTAATGAGCAGTTCTTC. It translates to CATSRDRSSNEQFF.

CDR3 bases: TGTGCCAGCAGTCATACCGGGGGGAGCGGGGGGGCCGGAACAGATACGCAGTATTTT. This sequence encodes CASSHTGGSGGAGTDTQYF. This chain joins TRBV6-4 and TRBJ2-3, with TRBD2 matching 10 bases. CDR1 MRHNA and CDR2 SNTAGT come from the germline V gene. The CDR3 covers 19 residues. V dropped 5 bases and J dropped 3; count of bases not matched to a gene: 17.